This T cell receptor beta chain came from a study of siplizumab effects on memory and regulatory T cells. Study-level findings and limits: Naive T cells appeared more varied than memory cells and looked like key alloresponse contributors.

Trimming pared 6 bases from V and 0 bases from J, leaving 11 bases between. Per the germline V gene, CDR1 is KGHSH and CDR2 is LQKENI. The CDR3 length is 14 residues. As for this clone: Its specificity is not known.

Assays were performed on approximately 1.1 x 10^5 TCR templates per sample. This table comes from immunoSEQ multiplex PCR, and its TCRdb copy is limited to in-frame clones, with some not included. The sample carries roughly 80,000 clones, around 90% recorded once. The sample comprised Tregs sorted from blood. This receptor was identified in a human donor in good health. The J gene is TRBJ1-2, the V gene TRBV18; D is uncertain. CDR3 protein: CASSPRQTNYGYTF. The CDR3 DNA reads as TGTGCCAGCTCTCCCCGGCAGACTAACTATGGCTACACCTTC.